This T cell receptor beta chain originates from a study of beta chain features in type 1 diabetes. Study-wide results and caveats: Researchers report that Type 1 diabetes patients had moderately but significantly shorter TCRB CDR3s across all four CD4+ subsets. The study found fewer insertions and more deletions at VDJ junctions in type 1 diabetes patients. Researchers could not determine here whether HLA type influences TCRB rearrangement.

As every portion of the isolated RNA was reverse transcribed, the sequencing read expressed TCRB transcripts. Method: immunoSEQ multiplex PCR; TCRdb's copy keeps in-frame clones and lacks some. The sample consists of hundreds of thousands of clones, about 14% of them appearing once. This clone was seen a few times. Its antigen is unknown. CDR1 is SGHTA, CDR2 FQGTGA, per germline. There are 15 residues in the CDR3. The ends lost 2 bases at V and 5 bases at J; junction bases unmatched: 7. Averaging around 120 mL, one heparinised blood draw was given by each donor. The sequence came from a man younger than 35 with type 1 diabetes. V gene TRBV7-3 combines with J gene TRBJ2-5, with 8 bases matching TRBD1. Specimen: naive CD4+ T cells from blood. CDR3 sequence: CASSLSGQGAETQYF. CDR3 coding DNA: TGTGCCAGCAGCTTATCCGGACAGGGAGCCGAGACCCAGTACTTC.